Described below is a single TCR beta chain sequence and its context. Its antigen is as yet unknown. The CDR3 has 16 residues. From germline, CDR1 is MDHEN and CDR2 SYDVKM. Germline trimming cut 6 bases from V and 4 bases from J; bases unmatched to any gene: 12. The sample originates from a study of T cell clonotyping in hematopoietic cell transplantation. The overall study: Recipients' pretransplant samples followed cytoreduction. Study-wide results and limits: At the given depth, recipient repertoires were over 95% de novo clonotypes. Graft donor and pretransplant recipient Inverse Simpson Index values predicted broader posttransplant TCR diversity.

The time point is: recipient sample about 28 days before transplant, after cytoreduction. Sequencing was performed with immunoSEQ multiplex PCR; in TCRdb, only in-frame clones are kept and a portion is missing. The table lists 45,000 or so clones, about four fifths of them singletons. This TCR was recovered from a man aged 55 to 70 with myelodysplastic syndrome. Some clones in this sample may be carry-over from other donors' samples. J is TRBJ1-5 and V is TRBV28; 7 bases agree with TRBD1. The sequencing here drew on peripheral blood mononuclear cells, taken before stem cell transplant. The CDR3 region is CASRVSDRAQNQPQHF. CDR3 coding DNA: TGTGCCAGCAGAGTCTCAGACAGGGCCCAAAATCAGCCCCAGCATTTT.